Here is one T cell receptor (beta chain) with its context. The CDR3 is 15 residues long. Germline CDR1 and CDR2: KGHSH and LQKENI. The V and J ends lost 4 bases and 3 bases, in that order; junction bases with no gene match: 9. The data were taken from a study of blood T cell repertoires in COVID-19. About the research overall: COVID-19 samples from acute and convalescent phases originated in the United States, Italy and Spain. From T cells, B-cell-depleted T cells, or PBMCs came the material, which was cDNA or gDNA.

In the study's own analysis: Amplifying reference gene primers gave estimates of nucleated cell counts. Generated by immunoSEQ multiplex PCR, the TCRdb table keeps only in-frame clones and is missing some. The V and J calls and clone size are taken from that table; D and trimming were inferred from the DNA. The table lists about 280,000 clones, 75% to 90% of them singletons. This chain connects TRBV18 to TRBJ2-7, with TRBD1 matching 7 bases. The source material was peripheral blood. This receptor was identified in a woman aged 45-60 years who had recovered from COVID-19. CDR3 amino acids: CASSQRQGRIYEQYF. CDR3 sequence (DNA): TGTGCCAGCTCACAGAGACAGGGTAGGATCTACGAGCAGTACTTC.